This TCR beta chain is from a study of vaccination and CD4 T cells after COVID-19. About the study: Post-COVID samples had a sampling time that fell a median around 100 days after diagnosis (range 35 to 161).

Trimming took off 10 bases at V and 6 bases at J, with 19 bases between the two ends. This CDR3 comprises 14 residues. CDR1 is MDHEN, CDR2 SYDVKM, per germline. As to treatment: approximately nine-day PBMC culture with coronavirus spike peptide pools or control peptides (ViraFEST assay). Cell culture was performed with two million PBMCs per well in the presence of about 10 IU/ml IL-2 and 10 ug/ml peptide pools. At the Johns Hopkins FTIC core, DNA taken from cultured CD4+ T cells was sequenced by way of the Oncomine TCR Beta short-read assay. MiXCR was run by TCRdb on the PCR reads, yielding one entry per CDR3 protein. The repertoire includes several thousand distinct CDR3 sequences, 32% of them detected once, and under 35% sits in the top ten. About this clonotype: Its antigen is currently unknown.

Material for sequencing was cultured CD4+ T cells from blood. The chain combines TRBV28 with TRBJ1-5, with D possibly TRBD1 on 6 matching bases. The source is a human donor with COVID-19. CDR3 residues: CATRGGGTGQPQHF. The CDR3 DNA reads TGTGCCACTCGGGGGGGGGGCACGGGTCAGCCCCAGCATTTT. The full variable domain, completed using reference TRBV28 and TRBJ1-5, is DVKVTQSSRYLVKRTGEKVFLECVQDMDHENMFWYRQDPGLGLRLIYFSYDVKMKEKGDIPEGYSVSREKKERFSLILESASTNQTSMYLCATRGGGTGQPQHFGDGTRLSIL.